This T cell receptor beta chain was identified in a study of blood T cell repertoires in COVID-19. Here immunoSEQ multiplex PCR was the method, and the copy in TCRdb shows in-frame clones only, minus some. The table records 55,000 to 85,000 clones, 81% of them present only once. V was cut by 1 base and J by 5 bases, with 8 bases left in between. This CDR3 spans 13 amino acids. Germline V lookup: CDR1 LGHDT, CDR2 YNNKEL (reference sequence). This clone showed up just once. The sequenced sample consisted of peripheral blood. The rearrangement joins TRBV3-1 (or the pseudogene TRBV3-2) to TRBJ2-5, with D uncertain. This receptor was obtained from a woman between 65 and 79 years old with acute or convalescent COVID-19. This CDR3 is CASSQVSRETQYF. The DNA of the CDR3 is TGTGCCAGCAGCCAAGTTTCCCGGGAGACCCAGTACTTC.